Presented here are 30 T cell receptor beta chains from one specimen sequenced in a study of regulatory T cells in long-lasting Graves disease. Arm-PCR of CDR3 regions and iRepertoire HTBI primers were the basis on which TCR beta libraries were built. TCRdb used MiXCR to reprocess the multiplex PCR reads, holding one entry per CDR3 protein. The data contain 700,000 or so distinct CDR3 sequences, 25% to 35% of them singletons. Regarding time point: persistent/refractory GD, antithyroid drugs over 5 years with positive TRAb. Isolated PBMC RNA provided the starting material for the TCR library. The starting material was peripheral blood mononuclear cells (PBMCs), obtained when the disease was refractory, from a patient treated with antithyroid drugs. The receptor source for this set is a female donor with Graves disease.

This clonotype showed up just a few times. This chain links TRBV10-3 with TRBJ1-1; unclear D gene. CDR3 length equals 12 residues. Trimming pared 6 bases from V and 1 base from J, leaving 6 bases between. Per the germline V gene, CDR1 is ENHRY and CDR2 is SYGVKD. The CDR3 coding sequence is TGTGCCATCAGGAAAGAGAACACTGAAGCTTTCTTT. It is translated as CAIRKENTEAFF.

The V gene is TRBV7-8, the J gene TRBJ1-2; the match to TRBD1 covers 9 bases. Germline V gene data show CDR1 as SGHVS and CDR2 as FQNEAQ. Trimming removed 5 bases from V and 2 bases from J; junction bases left unmatched: 9. The CDR3 consists of 16 residues. The CDR3 spells CASSPPPGQGNYGYTF. As DNA, the CDR3 is TGTGCCAGCAGCCCGCCCCCGGGACAGGGAAACTATGGCTACACCTTC.

V usage is TRBV12-3 or TRBV12-4 and J usage is TRBJ2-2, with D maybe TRBD2 (5 bases). This CDR3 has 15 amino acids. With 1 base removed from V and 5 bases from J, the gap between germline ends came to 11 bases. Here the CDR3 reads CASSLGSSETGELFF. CDR3 DNA sequence: TGTGCCAGCAGTTTAGGAAGTAGCGAGACCGGGGAGCTGTTTTTT.

This clonotype was counted many times. This chain joins TRBV28 and TRBJ2-7; 13 bases are a match to TRBD2. With 3 bases clipped from V and 3 bases from J, the junction kept 2 bases outside the gene matches. The germline V gene encodes CDR1 MDHEN and CDR2 SYDVKM. This CDR3 has 15 residues. DNA of the CDR3: TGTGCCAGCAGTTTGGGACTAGCGGGAAACTACGAGCAGTACTTC. It specifies CASSLGLAGNYEQYF.

This clonotype was detected only a few times. The chain links TRBV30 to TRBJ1-5; possible D gene TRBD1, 5 bases. This CDR3 is built from 15 residues. V was pared by 3 bases and J by 6 bases, with 18 bases between. CDR1 and CDR2 from the germline V gene are GTSNPN and SVGIG (reference sequence). CDR3 sequence: CAWSPDMGRGQPQHF. The CDR3 DNA sequence: TGTGCCTGGAGCCCTGACATGGGAAGGGGTCAGCCCCAGCATTTT.

The chain carries TRBV20-1 and TRBJ2-1; TRBD1 agrees at 11 bases. The germline CDR1 and CDR2 sequences are DFQATT and SNEGSKA (reference sequence). Germline trimming cut 3 bases from V and 9 bases from J; bases unmatched to any gene: 7. The CDR3 contains 14 residues. Written as DNA, the CDR3 is TGCAGTGCTAGGGACAGGGGGCTTAGGTTTGAGCAGTTCTTC. Its translation is CSARDRGLRFEQFF.

In this sample, this clonotype turned up a few times. This rearrangement joins TRBV7-9 to TRBJ1-1, with a weak D call TRBD1 (5 bases). Germline loops: CDR1 SEHNR, CDR2 FQNEAQ (reference sequence). V lost 5 bases, J lost 1 base, and 11 bases lay in between. The CDR3 runs to 14 residues. This chain's CDR3 is CASSTGRKNTEAFF. The DNA of the CDR3 is TGTGCCAGCAGCACGGGACGGAAGAACACTGAAGCTTTCTTT.

This clonotype came up once. The chain is built from TRBV5-1 and TRBJ2-7, with unresolved D. Per the germline V gene, CDR1 is SGHRS and CDR2 is YFSETQ. The CDR3 loop spans 12 amino acids. Trimming stripped 4 bases from V and 3 bases from J, with 8 bases between. As DNA, the CDR3 is TGCGCCAGCAGCCTACAGAACTACGAGCAGTACTTC. Translated: CASSLQNYEQYF. Full variable domain (remainder filled in from reference TRBV5-1 and TRBJ2-7): KAGVTQTPRYLIKTRGQQVTLSCSPISGHRSVSWYQQTPGQGLQFLFEYFSETQRNKGNFPGRFSGRQFSNSRSEMNVSTLELGDSALYLCASSLQNYEQYFGPGTRLTVT.

This chain uses TRBV5-1 with TRBJ1-1; D is uncertain. From germline, CDR1 is SGHRS and CDR2 YFSETQ. V lost 4 bases to trimming and J lost 3 bases, with 13 bases between them. The CDR3 extends over 14 amino acids. DNA for the CDR3: TGCGCCAGCAGCCCCTTTGGGTTGGACACTGAAGCTTTCTTT. This translates into CASSPFGLDTEAFF. Full variable domain (rest looked up from reference TRBV5-1 and TRBJ1-1): KAGVTQTPRYLIKTRGQQVTLSCSPISGHRSVSWYQQTPGQGLQFLFEYFSETQRNKGNFPGRFSGRQFSNSRSEMNVSTLELGDSALYLCASSPFGLDTEAFFGQGTRLTVV.

This clonotype was detected a few times. V is TRBV12-3 or TRBV12-4 and J is TRBJ1-5, with 7 bases aligning to TRBD1. The CDR3 is made up of 16 amino acids. Trimming cost V 2 bases and J 3 bases; bases outside gene matches: 7. CDR3 sequence reads: CASSLPTGALNQPQHF. DNA of the CDR3: TGTGCCAGCAGTTTACCCACAGGGGCGCTCAATCAGCCCCAGCATTTT.

The chain combines TRBV28 with TRBJ1-3; 8 nucleotides align to TRBD1. This CDR3 has 18 residues. Trimming cost V 7 bases and J 0 bases; bases outside gene matches: 14. Germline CDR1 is MDHEN and CDR2 is SYDVKM. The CDR3 here is CASTTPDREDLSGNTIYF. The CDR3 DNA follows: TGTGCCAGCACTACCCCGGACAGGGAGGATCTCTCTGGAAACACCATATATTTT.

The gene calls are TRBV29-1 and TRBJ1-4; a possible D gene is TRBD1 (6 bases). Deletions cut 4 bases from V and 7 bases from J, with 19 bases between. In germline, CDR1 is SQVTM, CDR2 ANQGSEA. The CDR3 covers 15 residues. This CDR3 reads CSVAPLRGGGEKLFF. The DNA of the CDR3 is TGCAGCGTTGCCCCTCTTAGGGGGGGAGGTGAAAAACTGTTTTTT.

This clonotype was detected ten times or more. The chain recombines TRBV2 with TRBJ2-7; D not certain. CDR1 is SNHLY and CDR2 is FYNNEI in the germline V gene. The CDR3 is made up of 14 amino acids. V dropped 8 bases and J dropped 2 bases, with 16 bases sitting between them. The CDR3 sequence is CASLPRPAAYEQYF. CDR3 nucleotide sequence: TGTGCCAGCCTCCCCCGGCCAGCAGCCTACGAGCAGTACTTC.

This clonotype was seen a few times. The rearrangement uses TRBV6-1 and TRBJ1-4; 9 positions agree with TRBD1. CDR3 length equals 16 residues. Looked up from germline, CDR1 is MNHNS and CDR2 is SASEGT. J was trimmed by 7 bases and V by 2 bases; bases with no gene match: 8. The DNA of the CDR3 is TGTGCCAGCAGTGAAAGAGCGGGACAGGGTTCTGAAAAACTGTTTTTT. Amino acids: CASSERAGQGSEKLFF.

This clonotype occurred a few times. J is TRBJ2-7 and V is TRBV11-3; D may be TRBD1 or TRBD2 (5 bases each). The length of the CDR3 is 14 residues. With 5 bases removed from V and 4 bases from J, the gap between germline ends came to 15 bases. The germline CDR1 and CDR2 sequences are SGHNT and YENEEA. The CDR3 bases are TGTGCCAGCAGCAGGGACGGAGGAACTTACGAGCAGTACTTC. Translation: CASSRDGGTYEQYF. The full variable domain, in which reference TRBV11-3 and TRBJ2-7 provide the parts outside the CDR3, is EAGVVQSPRYKIIEKKQPVAFWCNPISGHNTLYWYLQNLGQGPELLIRYENEEAVDDSQLPKDRFSAERLKGVDSTLKIQPAELGDSAVYLCASSRDGGTYEQYFGPGTRLTVT.

About this clonotype itself: Since a much larger clone is just one base distant, this may be a read error. The chain is built from TRBV27 and TRBJ1-5; D is possibly TRBD1 (5 bases). Germline values: CDR1 MNHEY, CDR2 SMNVEV (reference sequence). The CDR3 contains 14 residues. The V end lost 4 bases, the J end lost 5 bases, and 12 bases lay between the germline ends. In nucleotides, the CDR3 is TGTGCCAGCAGTTCGGGACGGGGCGATCAGCCCCAGCATTTT. Protein: CASSSGRGDQPQHF.

This sequence joins TRBV19 and TRBJ1-1, with D possibly being TRBD1 (5 bases). Germline CDR1 LNHDA, CDR2 SQIVND (reference sequence). The CDR3 consists of 15 residues. Trimming cost V 5 bases and J 4 bases, with 17 bases left between them. CDR3 DNA: TGTGCCAGTAGTCCCCGGACACCCTCGAGCACTGAAGCTTTCTTT. Protein: CASSPRTPSSTEAFF. Combining the CDR3 with reference TRBV19 and TRBJ1-1 gives the whole variable domain DGGITQSPKYLFRKEGQNVTLSCEQNLNHDAMYWYRQDPGQGLRLIYYSQIVNDFQKGDIAEGYSVSREKKESFPLTVTSAQKNPTAFYLCASSPRTPSSTEAFFGQGTRLTVV.

The sample holds one count of this clonotype. The chain has TRBV5-6 and TRBJ1-2; D is undetermined. CDR1 is SGHDT and CDR2 is YYEEEE in the germline V gene. Between the trimmed V and J ends, which lost 4 bases and 0 bases, there was a span of 13 bases. The CDR3 extends over 15 amino acids. This CDR3 reads CASSDIQIANYGYTF. The CDR3, as DNA: TGTGCCAGCAGCGATATTCAAATCGCTAACTATGGCTACACCTTC.

In its sample, this clonotype was seen a few times. The V call is TRBV2, the J call TRBJ2-2, with 8 bases identical to TRBD1. The trim removed 7 bases at V and 3 bases at J, leaving 10 bases unmatched. CDR1 SNHLY and CDR2 FYNNEI come from the germline V gene. The CDR3 loop spans 16 amino acids. The CDR3: CASTSPQGADTGELFF. CDR3 nucleotides: TGTGCCAGCACGAGCCCCCAGGGGGCGGACACCGGGGAGCTGTTTTTT.

This clonotype was counted a few times. The chain uses TRBV19 and TRBJ1-1; 7 nucleotides agree with TRBD1. This CDR3 is 16 amino acids long. Germline V gives CDR1 LNHDA, CDR2 SQIVND (reference sequence). Germline trimming cut 0 bases from V and 2 bases from J; bases unmatched to any gene: 6. CDR3 loop: CASSIEPGGFNTEAFF. The CDR3 DNA sequence: TGTGCCAGTAGTATAGAACCAGGGGGTTTTAACACTGAAGCTTTCTTT.

This clonotype was counted many times. The chain links TRBV2 to TRBJ1-5; D not resolved. Germline lookup yields CDR1 SNHLY and CDR2 FYNNEI. Trimming stripped 8 bases from V and 0 bases from J, with 8 bases between. The CDR3 is 13 amino acids. DNA for the CDR3: TGTGCCAGCTTGGAGGATAGCAATCAGCCCCAGCATTTT. Translated, it gives CASLEDSNQPQHF. Full variable domain (outside the CDR3, taken from reference TRBV2 and TRBJ1-5): EPEVTQTPSHQVTQMGQEVILRCVPISNHLYFYWYRQILGQKVEFLVSFYNNEISEKSEIFDDQFSVERPDGSNFTLKIRSTKLEDSAMYFCASLEDSNQPQHFGDGTRLSIL.

This chain links TRBV4-2 with TRBJ2-5, with TRBD2 matching 9 bases. The CDR3 loop spans 16 amino acids. The junction had 3 bases not matched to a gene; V was cut back by 1 base and J by 0 bases. Germline V gene data show CDR1 as LGHNA and CDR2 as YNFKEQ. This CDR3 is CASSQVGLAHQETQYF. The CDR3 nucleotides are TGTGCCAGCAGCCAAGTAGGACTAGCGCACCAAGAGACCCAGTACTTC.

The chain employs TRBV12-3 or TRBV12-4 and TRBJ2-7, with D hard to call. The CDR3 spans 14 residues. V shed 2 bases and J shed 2 bases, with 10 bases lying between them. DNA for the CDR3: TGTGCCAGCAGTTTAACCCCGAAAACCTACGAGCAGTACTTC. Protein sequence: CASSLTPKTYEQYF.

The V call is TRBV9, the J call TRBJ1-1; the D gene is possibly TRBD1 (5 bases). Germline V gene lookup returns CDR1 SGDLS and CDR2 YYNGEE. The CDR3 consists of 15 residues. V was trimmed by 4 bases and J by 5 bases, leaving 18 bases between them. CDR3 DNA sequence: TGTGCCAGCAGCCTAGAAGGGGTTTTCGGTACTGAAGCTTTCTTT. Translation gives CASSLEGVFGTEAFF.

This clonotype was observed a few times. The chain has TRBV12-5 and TRBJ2-1, with 10 bases matching TRBD2. V trimming: 2 bases; J trimming: 5 bases; junction bases outside the gene matches: 12. Germline V gene sequence: CDR1 LGHNT, CDR2 FRNRAP. The CDR3 consists of 18 residues. The CDR3 nucleotides are TGTGCTAGTGGTTTGTGGGCTAGCGGGGGCGCCAGGGACAATGAGCAGTTCTTC. It encodes CASGLWASGGARDNEQFF. The full variable domain, completed using reference TRBV12-5 and TRBJ2-1, is DARVTQTPRHKVTEMGQEVTMRCQPILGHNTVFWYRQTMMQGLELLAYFRNRAPLDDSGMPKDRFSAEMPDATLATLKIQPSEPRDSAVYFCASGLWASGGARDNEQFFGPGTRLTVL.

In its sample, this clonotype was seen many times. The V gene is TRBV12-3 or TRBV12-4, the J gene TRBJ1-1, with D hard to call. The V gene lost 5 bases and the J gene lost 1 base, with 8 bases spanning the gap. The CDR3 is made up of 13 amino acids. The CDR3 is CASSASANTEAFF. The CDR3 nucleotides read TGTGCCAGCAGTGCTAGTGCGAACACTGAAGCTTTCTTT.

This clonotype was recorded once. The chain carries TRBV28 and TRBJ2-7; the D gene is possibly TRBD2 (5 bases). This CDR3 comprises 15 residues. Between the trimmed V and J ends, which lost 3 bases and 4 bases, there was a span of 16 bases. Germline V lookup: CDR1 MDHEN, CDR2 SYDVKM. CDR3: CASSFTGIDGYEQYF. The CDR3 DNA follows: TGTGCCAGCAGTTTTACGGGAATTGACGGATACGAGCAGTACTTC.

The sample holds a few counts of this clonotype. The CDR3 sequence: CSARNGQGGTEAFF. The CDR3, as DNA: TGCAGTGCCAGGAATGGACAGGGGGGAACTGAAGCTTTCTTT. The J gene is TRBJ1-1, the V gene TRBV20-1; TRBD1 matches 10 bases. Germline-derived CDR1 and CDR2 are DFQATT and SNEGSKA (reference sequence). J lost 5 bases, V lost 6 bases, and 9 bases had no gene match. The CDR3 loop spans 14 amino acids.

The chain links TRBV28 to TRBJ1-6, with a possible D match to TRBD1 (6 bases). V was clipped by 2 bases and J by 9 bases, with 11 bases between them. The CDR3 totals 14 residues. The germline V gene has CDR1 MDHEN and CDR2 SYDVKM. The CDR3 DNA is TGTGCCAGCAGTTTAAGCAGGGGAAGTTCACCCCTCCACTTT. Residues: CASSLSRGSSPLHF.

The chain carries TRBV6-2 or TRBV6-3 and TRBJ2-7; 8 bases align to TRBD2. V lost 8 bases to trimming and J lost 6 bases; unmatched junction nucleotides: 12. The CDR3 length is 14 residues. The germline CDR1 and CDR2 sequences are MNHEY and SVGEGT. CDR3 sequence: CASRTGLVSPEQYF. CDR3 in DNA: TGTGCCAGCCGTACGGGACTAGTGTCCCCCGAGCAGTACTTC.